The entry that follows covers one T cell receptor beta chain sequence. No antigen is known for it. 13 Jbeta primers and 60 Vbeta primers were used for the PCR. Assay: immunoSEQ multiplex PCR; the TCRdb copy retains only in-frame clones and omits some. In the table there are some 140,000 clones, about 80% of which are singletons. This record belongs to a study of cytomegalovirus exposure and HLA in healthy donors. Study-wide findings and caveats: Later, an analysis showed that TCR beta chains associated with HLA were more clonally expanded than others that were equally common. V- and J-gene trimming in TCR beta was tied to a missense DCLRE1C variant by an analysis performed later.

From germline, CDR1 is SGDLS and CDR2 YYNGEE. This CDR3 has 15 amino acids. V shed 0 bases and J shed 7 bases, with 13 bases lying between them. The specimen sequenced was PBMCs. This clonotype originated in a male donor in good health and CMV-seropositive. The gene calls are TRBV9 and TRBJ2-2, with D maybe TRBD1 (6 bases). The CDR3: CASSVDIQGYGELFF. As DNA, the CDR3 is TGTGCCAGCAGCGTAGACATCCAGGGGTACGGGGAGCTGTTTTTT. The variable domain in full, with the rest retrieved from reference TRBV9 and TRBJ2-2, is DSGVTQTPKHLITATGQRVTLRCSPRSGDLSVYWYQQSLDQGLQFLIQYYNGEERAKGNILERFSAQQFPDLHSELNLSSLELGDSALYFCASSVDIQGYGELFFGEGSRLTVL.